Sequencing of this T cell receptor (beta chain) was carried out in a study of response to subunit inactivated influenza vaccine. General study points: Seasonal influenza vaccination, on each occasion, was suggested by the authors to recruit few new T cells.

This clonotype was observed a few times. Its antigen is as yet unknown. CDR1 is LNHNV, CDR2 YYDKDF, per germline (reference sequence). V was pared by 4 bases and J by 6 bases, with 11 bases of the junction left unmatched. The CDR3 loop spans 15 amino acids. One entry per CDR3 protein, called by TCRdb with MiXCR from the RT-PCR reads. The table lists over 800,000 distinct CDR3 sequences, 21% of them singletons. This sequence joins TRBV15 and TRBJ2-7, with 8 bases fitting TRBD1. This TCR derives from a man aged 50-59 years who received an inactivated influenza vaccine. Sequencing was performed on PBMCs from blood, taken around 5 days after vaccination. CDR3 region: CATSTGFGTGGEQYF. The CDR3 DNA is TGTGCCACCAGCACAGGGTTCGGGACAGGTGGCGAGCAGTACTTC.